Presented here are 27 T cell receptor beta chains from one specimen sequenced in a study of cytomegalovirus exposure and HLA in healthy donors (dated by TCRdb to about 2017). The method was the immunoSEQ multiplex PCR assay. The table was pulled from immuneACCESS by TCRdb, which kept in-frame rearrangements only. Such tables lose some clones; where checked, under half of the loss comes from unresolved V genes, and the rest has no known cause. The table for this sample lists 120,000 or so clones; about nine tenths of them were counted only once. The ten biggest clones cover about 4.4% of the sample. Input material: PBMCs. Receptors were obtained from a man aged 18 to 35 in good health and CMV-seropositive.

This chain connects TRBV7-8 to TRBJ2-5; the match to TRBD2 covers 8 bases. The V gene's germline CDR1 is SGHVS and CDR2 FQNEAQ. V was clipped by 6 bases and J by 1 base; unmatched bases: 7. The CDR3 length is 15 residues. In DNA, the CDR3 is TGTGCCAGCAGGAGAAGCGGGGGACTCCAAGAGACCCAGTACTTC. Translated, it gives CASRRSGGLQETQYF.

CDR3 coding DNA: TGTGCCAGCAGCTTAGCGGCTCCGAAGACAGGGGTGACCTACGAGCAGTACTTC. Its translation: CASSLAAPKTGVTYEQYF. The V gene is TRBV7-2, the J gene TRBJ2-7; the match to TRBD1 covers 8 bases. The J segment lost 2 bases and the V segment lost 0 bases, leaving 12 bases of the junction unmatched. There are 18 residues in the CDR3. Germline V CDR1 and CDR2: SGHTA, FQGNSA.

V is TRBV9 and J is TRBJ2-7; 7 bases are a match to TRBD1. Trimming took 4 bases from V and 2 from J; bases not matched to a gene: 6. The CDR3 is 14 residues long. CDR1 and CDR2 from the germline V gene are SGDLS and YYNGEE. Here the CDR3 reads CASSPDRWAYEQYF. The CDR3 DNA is TGTGCCAGCAGCCCGGACAGGTGGGCCTACGAGCAGTACTTC.

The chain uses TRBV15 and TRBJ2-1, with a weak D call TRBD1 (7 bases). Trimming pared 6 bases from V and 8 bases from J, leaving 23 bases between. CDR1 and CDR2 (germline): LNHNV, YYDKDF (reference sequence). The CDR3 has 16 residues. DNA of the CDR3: TGTGCCACCAGAAAGGAGACAGGGAGGTGGACGGATGAGCAGTTCTTC. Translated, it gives CATRKETGRWTDEQFF.

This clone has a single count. The CDR3 is CASSLGDRENEKLFF. DNA of the CDR3: TGCGCCAGCAGCTTGGGTGACAGGGAGAATGAAAAACTGTTTTTT. V usage is TRBV5-1 and J usage is TRBJ1-4, with 7 bases that match TRBD1. CDR3 length: 15 amino acids. Germline V CDR1 and CDR2: SGHRS, YFSETQ. V dropped 0 bases and J dropped 5; count of bases not matched to a gene: 4. Drawing the rest from reference TRBV5-1 and TRBJ1-4, the complete variable domain is KAGVTQTPRYLIKTRGQQVTLSCSPISGHRSVSWYQQTPGQGLQFLFEYFSETQRNKGNFPGRFSGRQFSNSRSEMNVSTLELGDSALYLCASSLGDRENEKLFFGSGTQLSVL.

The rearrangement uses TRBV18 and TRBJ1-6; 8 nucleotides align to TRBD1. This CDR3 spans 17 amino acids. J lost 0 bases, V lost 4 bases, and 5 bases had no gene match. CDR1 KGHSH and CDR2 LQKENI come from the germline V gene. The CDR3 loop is CASSRDRLSSYNSPLHF. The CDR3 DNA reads TGTGCCAGCTCACGGGACAGGCTTAGCTCCTATAATTCACCCCTCCACTTT.

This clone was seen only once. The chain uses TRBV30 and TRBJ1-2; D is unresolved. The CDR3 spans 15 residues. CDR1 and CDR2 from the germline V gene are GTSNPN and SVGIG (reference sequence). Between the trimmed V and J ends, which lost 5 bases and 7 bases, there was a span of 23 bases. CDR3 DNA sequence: TGTGCCTGGGCGATCGGGCCACTAGGTTCAGGTGGCTACACCTTC. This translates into CAWAIGPLGSGGYTF.

CDR3 sequence reads: CASRRQGATGANVLTF. CDR3 nucleotide sequence: TGTGCCAGCAGACGACAGGGGGCGACGGGGGCCAACGTCCTGACTTTC. The J gene is TRBJ2-6, the V gene TRBV6-6, with 10 nucleotides matching TRBD1. The CDR3 is 16 residues long. Per the germline V gene, CDR1 is MNHNY and CDR2 is SVGAGI (reference sequence). The V and J ends lost 6 bases and 4 bases, in that order; junction bases with no gene match: 6.

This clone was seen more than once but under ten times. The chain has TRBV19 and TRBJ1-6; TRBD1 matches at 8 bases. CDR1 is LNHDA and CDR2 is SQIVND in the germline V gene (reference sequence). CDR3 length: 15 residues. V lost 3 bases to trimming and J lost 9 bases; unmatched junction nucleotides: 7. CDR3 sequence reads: CASSMSRGPFSPLHF. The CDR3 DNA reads TGTGCCAGTAGTATGAGCAGGGGGCCTTTTTCACCCCTCCACTTT. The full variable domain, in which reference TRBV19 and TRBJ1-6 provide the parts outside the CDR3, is DGGITQSPKYLFRKEGQNVTLSCEQNLNHDAMYWYRQDPGQGLRLIYYSQIVNDFQKGDIAEGYSVSREKKESFPLTVTSAQKNPTAFYLCASSMSRGPFSPLHFGNGTRLTVT.

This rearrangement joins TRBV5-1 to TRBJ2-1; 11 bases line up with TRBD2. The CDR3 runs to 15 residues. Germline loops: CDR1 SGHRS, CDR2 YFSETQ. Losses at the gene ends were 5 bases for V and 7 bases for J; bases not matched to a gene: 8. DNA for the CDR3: TGCGCCAGCAGGCTTGTGACTAGCGGGGAGAATGAGCAGTTCTTC. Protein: CASRLVTSGENEQFF.

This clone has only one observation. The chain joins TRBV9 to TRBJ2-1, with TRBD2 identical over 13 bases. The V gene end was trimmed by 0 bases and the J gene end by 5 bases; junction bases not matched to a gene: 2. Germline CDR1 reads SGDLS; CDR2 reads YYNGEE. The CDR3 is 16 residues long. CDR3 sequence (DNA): TGTGCCAGCAGCGTAGGGACTAGCGGGGGCCACAATGAGCAGTTCTTC. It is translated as CASSVGTSGGHNEQFF.

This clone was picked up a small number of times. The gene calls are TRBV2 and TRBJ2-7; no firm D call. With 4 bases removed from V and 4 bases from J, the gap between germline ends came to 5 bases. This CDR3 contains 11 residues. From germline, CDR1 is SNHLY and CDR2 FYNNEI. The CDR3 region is CASSAGYEQYF. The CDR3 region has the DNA TGTGCCAGCAGTGCGGGTTACGAGCAGTACTTC.

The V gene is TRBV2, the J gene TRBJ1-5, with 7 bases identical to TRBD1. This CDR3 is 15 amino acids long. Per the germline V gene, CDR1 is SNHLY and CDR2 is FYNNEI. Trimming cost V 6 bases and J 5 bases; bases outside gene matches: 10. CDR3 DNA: TGTGCCAGCAGCGCCGATGAGGGGGCCGATCAGCCCCAGCATTTT. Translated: CASSADEGADQPQHF.

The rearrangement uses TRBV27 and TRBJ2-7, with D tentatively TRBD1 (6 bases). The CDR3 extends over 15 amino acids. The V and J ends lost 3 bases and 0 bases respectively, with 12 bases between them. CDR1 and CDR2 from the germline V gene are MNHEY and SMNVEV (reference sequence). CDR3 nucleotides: TGTGCCAGCAGTTTTGGTACAGGGTTCTCCTACGAGCAGTACTTC. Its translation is CASSFGTGFSYEQYF.

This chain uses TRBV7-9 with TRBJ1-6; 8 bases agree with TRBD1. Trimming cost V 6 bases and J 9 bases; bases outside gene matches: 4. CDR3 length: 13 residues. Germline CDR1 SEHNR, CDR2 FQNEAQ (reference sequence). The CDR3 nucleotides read TGTGCCAGCAGTAAGGACAGGGCTTCACCCCTCCACTTT. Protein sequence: CASSKDRASPLHF.

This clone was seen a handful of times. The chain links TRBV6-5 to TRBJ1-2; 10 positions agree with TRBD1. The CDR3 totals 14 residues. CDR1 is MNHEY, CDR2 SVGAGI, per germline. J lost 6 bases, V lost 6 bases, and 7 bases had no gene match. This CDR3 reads CASSPDGQGDGYTF. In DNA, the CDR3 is TGTGCCAGCAGCCCTGACGGACAGGGGGATGGCTACACCTTC.

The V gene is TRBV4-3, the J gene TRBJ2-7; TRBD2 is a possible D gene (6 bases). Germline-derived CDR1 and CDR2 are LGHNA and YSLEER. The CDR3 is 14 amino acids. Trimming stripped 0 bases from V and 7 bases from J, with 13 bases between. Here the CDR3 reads CASSQDFGGGEQYF. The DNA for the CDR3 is TGCGCCAGCAGCCAAGATTTCGGGGGTGGAGAGCAGTACTTC.

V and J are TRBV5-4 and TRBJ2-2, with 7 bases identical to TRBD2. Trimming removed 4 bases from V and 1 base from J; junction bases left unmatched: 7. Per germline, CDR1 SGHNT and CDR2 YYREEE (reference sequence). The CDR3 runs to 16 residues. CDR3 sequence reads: CASSAQSGVNTGELFF. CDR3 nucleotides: TGTGCCAGCAGCGCACAAAGCGGGGTGAACACCGGGGAGCTGTTTTTT.

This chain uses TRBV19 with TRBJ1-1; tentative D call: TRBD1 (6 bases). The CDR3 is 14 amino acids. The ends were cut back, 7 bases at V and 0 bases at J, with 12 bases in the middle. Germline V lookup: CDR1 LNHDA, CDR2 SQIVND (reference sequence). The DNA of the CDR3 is TGTGCCAGTAACTTCGGACAGTTGAACACTGAAGCTTTCTTT. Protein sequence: CASNFGQLNTEAFF.

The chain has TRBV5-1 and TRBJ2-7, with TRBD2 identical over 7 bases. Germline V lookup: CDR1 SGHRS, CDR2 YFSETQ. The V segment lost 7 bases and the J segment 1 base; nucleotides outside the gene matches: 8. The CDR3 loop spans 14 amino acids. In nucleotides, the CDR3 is TGCGCCAGCTCCGGGGGGAGACCATCCTACGAGCAGTACTTC. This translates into CASSGGRPSYEQYF. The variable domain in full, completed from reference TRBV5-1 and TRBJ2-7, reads KAGVTQTPRYLIKTRGQQVTLSCSPISGHRSVSWYQQTPGQGLQFLFEYFSETQRNKGNFPGRFSGRQFSNSRSEMNVSTLELGDSALYLCASSGGRPSYEQYFGPGTRLTVT.

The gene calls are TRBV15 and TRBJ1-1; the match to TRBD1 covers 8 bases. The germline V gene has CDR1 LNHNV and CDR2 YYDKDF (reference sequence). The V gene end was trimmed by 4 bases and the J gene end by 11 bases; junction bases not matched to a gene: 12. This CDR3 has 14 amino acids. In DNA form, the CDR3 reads TGTGCCACCAGCATAACGGGGACAGGTCGATCGGCTTTCTTT. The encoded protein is CATSITGTGRSAFF.

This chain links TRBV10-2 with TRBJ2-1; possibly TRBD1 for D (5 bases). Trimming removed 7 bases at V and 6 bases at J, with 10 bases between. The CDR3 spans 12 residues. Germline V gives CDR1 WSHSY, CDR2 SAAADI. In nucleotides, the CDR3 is TGCGCCAGCAAGGGGCCAGCCAATGAGCAGTTCTTC. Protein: CASKGPANEQFF.

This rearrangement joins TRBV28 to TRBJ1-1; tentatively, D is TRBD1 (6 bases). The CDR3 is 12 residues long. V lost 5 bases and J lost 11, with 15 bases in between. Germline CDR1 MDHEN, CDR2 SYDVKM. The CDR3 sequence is CASSKDRSYAFF. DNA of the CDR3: TGTGCCAGCAGTAAAGACAGGTCGTATGCTTTCTTT.

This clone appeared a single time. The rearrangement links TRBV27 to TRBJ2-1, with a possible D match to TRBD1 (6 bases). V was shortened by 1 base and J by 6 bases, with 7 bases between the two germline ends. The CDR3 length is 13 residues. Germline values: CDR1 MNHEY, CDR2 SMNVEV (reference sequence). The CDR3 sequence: CASSLYRVNEQFF. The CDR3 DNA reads TGTGCCAGCAGTTTATACAGGGTCAATGAGCAGTTCTTC.

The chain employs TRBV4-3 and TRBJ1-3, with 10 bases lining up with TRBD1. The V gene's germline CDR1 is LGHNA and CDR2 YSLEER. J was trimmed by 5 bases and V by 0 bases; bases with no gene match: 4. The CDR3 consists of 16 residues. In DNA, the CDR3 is TGCGCCAGCAGCCAAGATAGGGGACAGGGGAGAAACACCATATATTTT. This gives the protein CASSQDRGQGRNTIYF.

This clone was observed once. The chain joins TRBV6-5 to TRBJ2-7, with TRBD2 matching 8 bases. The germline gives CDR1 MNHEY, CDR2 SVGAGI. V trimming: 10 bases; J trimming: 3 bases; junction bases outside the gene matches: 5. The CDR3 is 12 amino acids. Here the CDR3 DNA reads TGTGCCACCAGAGCGGGAGACTACGAGCAGTACTTC. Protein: CATRAGDYEQYF.

The CDR3 spells CASIPTGHSYEQYF. The CDR3 coding sequence is TGTGCCAGCATACCGACAGGCCACTCCTACGAGCAGTACTTC. V usage is TRBV2 and J usage is TRBJ2-7; possible D gene TRBD1, 6 bases. This CDR3 comprises 14 residues. Germline CDR1 reads SNHLY; CDR2 reads FYNNEI. V dropped 7 bases and J dropped 0 bases, with 13 bases sitting between them.